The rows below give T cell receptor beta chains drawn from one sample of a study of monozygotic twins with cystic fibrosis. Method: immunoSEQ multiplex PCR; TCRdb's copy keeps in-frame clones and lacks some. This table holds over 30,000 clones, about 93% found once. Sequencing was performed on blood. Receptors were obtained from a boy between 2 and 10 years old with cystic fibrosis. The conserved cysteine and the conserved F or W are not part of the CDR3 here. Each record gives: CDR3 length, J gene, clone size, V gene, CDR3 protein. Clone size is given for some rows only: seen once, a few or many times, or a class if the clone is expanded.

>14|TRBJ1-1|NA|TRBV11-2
ASSLQLGLGNTEAF
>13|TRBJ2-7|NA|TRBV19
ASSIGQGWVYEQY
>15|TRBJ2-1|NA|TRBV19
ASRSMAGTGKMNEQF
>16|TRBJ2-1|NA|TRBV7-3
ASSPRLKGLAGSDEQF
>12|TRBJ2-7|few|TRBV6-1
ASSESGTGYEQY
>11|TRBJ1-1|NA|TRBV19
ASSYRMDTEAF
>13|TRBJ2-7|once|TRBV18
ASSPGTGSSYEQY
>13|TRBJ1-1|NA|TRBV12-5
ASGSRDRGRTEAF
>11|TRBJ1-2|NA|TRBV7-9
ASNKLTGYGYT
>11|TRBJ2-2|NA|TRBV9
ASSVGSQPELF
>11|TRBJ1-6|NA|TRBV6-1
ASKEGSNSPLH
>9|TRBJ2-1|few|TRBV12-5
ASGDYNEQF
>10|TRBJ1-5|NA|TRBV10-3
AISDSNQPQH
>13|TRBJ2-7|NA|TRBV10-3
AISVGIAESPEQY
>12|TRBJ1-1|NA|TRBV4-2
ASSQDPITDEAF
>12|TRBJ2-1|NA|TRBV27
ASSQHSSYNEQF
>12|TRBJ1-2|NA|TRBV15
ATSRDLTGDGYT
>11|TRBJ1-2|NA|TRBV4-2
ASSITGVDGYT
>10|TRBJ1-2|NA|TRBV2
ASTRGSYGYT
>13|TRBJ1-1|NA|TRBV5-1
ASSLVTGHGAEAF
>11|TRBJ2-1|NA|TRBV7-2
ASSLGAGNEQF
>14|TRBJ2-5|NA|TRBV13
ASSTWTGVSPETQY
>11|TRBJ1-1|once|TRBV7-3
ASSLARNTEAF
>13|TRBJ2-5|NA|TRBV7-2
ASSLGGLLQETQY
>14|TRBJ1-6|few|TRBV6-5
ASSYSKHPANSPLH
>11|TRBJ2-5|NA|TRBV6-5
ASRTGGQETQY
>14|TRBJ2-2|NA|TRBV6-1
ASSDPGTGRVGELF
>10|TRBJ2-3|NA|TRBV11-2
ASSLGGDTQY
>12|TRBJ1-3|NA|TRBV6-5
ATTARAAGNTIY
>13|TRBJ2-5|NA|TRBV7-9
ASSSHSGLQETQY
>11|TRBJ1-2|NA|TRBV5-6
ASSPRGSYGYT
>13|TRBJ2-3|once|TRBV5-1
ASSPSGAPEDTQY
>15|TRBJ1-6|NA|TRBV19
ASSTSGGGSYNSPLH
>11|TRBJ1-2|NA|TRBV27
ASSGQANYGYT
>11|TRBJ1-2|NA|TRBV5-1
ASSQSTGSGYT
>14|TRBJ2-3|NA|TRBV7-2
ASSLVRAVGTDTQY
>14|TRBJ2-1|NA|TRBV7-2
ASSLTRDRVYNEQF
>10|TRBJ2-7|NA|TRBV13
ASSLESYEQY
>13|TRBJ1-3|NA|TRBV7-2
ASSLDRVGGNTIY
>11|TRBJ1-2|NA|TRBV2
ASSGGGVYGYT
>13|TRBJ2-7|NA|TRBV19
ASRPWGSSSYEQY
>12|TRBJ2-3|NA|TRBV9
ASSPRQGEHTQY
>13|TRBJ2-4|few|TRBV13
ASSLGLAGTNIQY
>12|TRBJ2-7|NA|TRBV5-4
ASSLDAGEDEQY
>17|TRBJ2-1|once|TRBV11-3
ASSLDRIGQGESWDEQF
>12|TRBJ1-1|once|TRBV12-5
ASGPQGADTEAF
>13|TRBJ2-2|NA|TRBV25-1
ASSDRGPNTGELF
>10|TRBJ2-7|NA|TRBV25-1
ASSVTGYEQY
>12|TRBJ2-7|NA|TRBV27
ASSPAEFLYEQY
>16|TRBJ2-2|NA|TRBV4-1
ASSQGEAGGVNTGELF
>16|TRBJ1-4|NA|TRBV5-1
ASSLARRRDSTNEKLF
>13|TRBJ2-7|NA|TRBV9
ASSVASGGHYEQY
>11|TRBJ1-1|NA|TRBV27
ASRRQGDTEAF
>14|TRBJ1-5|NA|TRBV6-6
ASRPIGNWVNQPQH
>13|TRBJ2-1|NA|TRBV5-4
ASSLASDQHTTQF
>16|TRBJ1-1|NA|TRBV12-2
ASRLGGWLNSRATEAF
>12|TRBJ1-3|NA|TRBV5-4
ASSDGRGGNTIY
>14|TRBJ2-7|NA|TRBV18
ASSPTKQGIAYEQY
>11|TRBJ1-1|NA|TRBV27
ASSLSANTEAF
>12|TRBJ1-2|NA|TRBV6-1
ASSPWTDNYGYT